The clone carrying this TCR beta chain showed up just a few times. These data are taken from a study of blood T cell repertoires in COVID-19. Study in general: Some COVID-19 samples were acute and others convalescent; all came from the United States, Italy and Spain.

Generated by immunoSEQ multiplex PCR, the TCRdb table keeps only in-frame clones and is missing some. The data hold about 370,000 clones, with approximately 87% observed a single time. The CDR3 totals 16 residues. Germline-derived CDR1 and CDR2 are SEHNR and FQNEAQ (reference sequence). After removal of 2 bases from V and 5 bases from J, the junction contained 6 bases not matched to a gene. The sample was peripheral blood. The chain links TRBV7-9 to TRBJ1-5, with TRBD1 matching 10 bases. The sequence was obtained from a woman aged 30 to 39 with COVID-19, enrolled during active disease. CDR3 protein: CASSLSGQGDYQPQHF. The CDR3 coding sequence is TGTGCCAGCAGCTTAAGTGGACAGGGGGATTATCAGCCCCAGCATTTT.